This note documents a single T cell receptor beta chain sequence. Germline V gives CDR1 MDHEN, CDR2 SYDVKM. This CDR3 is 17 amino acids long. V was clipped by 4 bases and J by 0 bases, with 16 bases between them. The data belong to a study of blood T cell repertoires in COVID-19. Data came from immunoSEQ multiplex PCR; TCRdb stores just in-frame clones and leaves some out. The sample contains over 200,000 clones, 87% of which appear only once. The sequence was obtained from a man aged 35 to 55 with active or convalescent COVID-19. The chain carries TRBV28 and TRBJ1-3; D may be TRBD1 (5 bases). The sample was peripheral blood. The CDR3 DNA follows: TGTGCCAGCAGTTCAGGGCAAGGCATAAGCTCTGGAAACACCATATATTTT. Its protein is CASSSGQGISSGNTIYF. Full variable domain (missing parts from reference TRBV28 and TRBJ1-3): DVKVTQSSRYLVKRTGEKVFLECVQDMDHENMFWYRQDPGLGLRLIYFSYDVKMKEKGDIPEGYSVSREKKERFSLILESASTNQTSMYLCASSSGQGISSGNTIYFGEGSWLTVV.